These 14 T cell receptor beta chains originate from one sample sequenced in a study of PD-1 blockade in classical Hodgkin lymphoma. This table comes from immunoSEQ multiplex PCR, and its TCRdb copy is limited to in-frame clones, with some not included. The table lists under 95,000 clones, about 93% of them singletons. Brentuximab vedotin exposure varied, and every patient relapsed after autologous stem cell transplantation. This material consisted of peripheral blood mononuclear cells (PBMCs), taken at baseline. These receptors came from a human donor with classical Hodgkin lymphoma.

The chain combines TRBV27 with TRBJ1-1; D is perhaps TRBD1 (6 bases). V was trimmed by 6 bases and J by 3 bases, leaving 11 bases between them. The CDR3 sequence is 13 residues long. Germline values: CDR1 MNHEY, CDR2 SMNVEV (reference sequence). This CDR3 is CASRTGWDTEAFF. The CDR3 DNA reads as TGTGCCAGCAGGACAGGTTGGGACACTGAAGCTTTCTTT.

The V gene is TRBV7-9, the J gene TRBJ2-1, with a weak D call TRBD2 (10 bases). The CDR3 runs to 19 residues. Trimming pared 5 bases from V and 8 bases from J, leaving 31 bases between. Per germline, CDR1 SEHNR and CDR2 FQNEAQ (reference sequence). The CDR3 is CASSLGQGIASGRGDEQFF. The CDR3 DNA sequence: TGTGCCAGCAGCCTGGGACAGGGTATCGCTAGCGGGAGAGGGGATGAGCAGTTCTTC.

V usage is TRBV30 and J usage is TRBJ1-2, with TRBD1 matching 8 bases. The CDR3 runs to 12 residues. With V trimmed by 3 bases and J by 8 bases, 5 bases remained unmatched. Germline-derived CDR1 and CDR2 are GTSNPN and SVGIG (reference sequence). The CDR3 loop reads CAWSQGAQGYTF. In DNA form, the CDR3 reads TGTGCCTGGAGCCAGGGGGCGCAAGGCTACACCTTC.

V is TRBV5-4 and J is TRBJ2-3; D gene uncertain. With 0 bases removed from V and 0 bases from J, the gap between germline ends came to 5 bases. The CDR3 is 14 amino acids. The germline gives CDR1 SGHNT, CDR2 YYREEE (reference sequence). This CDR3 is CASSLGRSTDTQYF. CDR3 nucleotide sequence: TGTGCCAGCAGCTTGGGACGGAGCACAGATACGCAGTATTTT. The complete variable domain, with remaining parts taken from reference TRBV5-4 and TRBJ2-3, reads ETGVTQSPTHLIKTRGQQVTLRCSSQSGHNTVSWYQQALGQGPQFIFQYYREEENGRGNFPPRFSGLQFPNYSSELNVNALELDDSALYLCASSLGRSTDTQYFGPGTRLTVL.

V is TRBV18 and J is TRBJ2-2; TRBD1 agrees at 12 bases. Germline loops: CDR1 KGHSH, CDR2 LQKENI. J lost 1 base, V lost 1 base, and 10 bases had no gene match. The length of the CDR3 is 20 residues. The CDR3 is CASSPLRGTGGIKNTGELFF. The CDR3 bases are TGTGCCAGCTCACCACTTCGAGGGACAGGGGGCATAAAGAACACCGGGGAGCTGTTTTTT. Using reference TRBV18 and TRBJ2-2 for the parts outside the CDR3, the full variable domain is NAGVMQNPRHLVRRRGQEARLRCSPMKGHSHVYWYRQLPEEGLKFMVYLQKENIIDESGMPKERFSAEFPKEGPSILRIQQVVRGDSAAYFCASSPLRGTGGIKNTGELFFGEGSRLTVL.

This clone appeared once. The V gene is TRBV27, the J gene TRBJ2-3, with 7 bases aligning to TRBD2. This CDR3 region has 15 residues. Trimming cost V 3 bases and J 0 bases; bases outside gene matches: 3. Germline V gene sequence: CDR1 MNHEY, CDR2 SMNVEV (reference sequence). CDR3 loop: CASSLGTISTDTQYF. The CDR3 DNA is TGTGCCAGCAGTTTGGGGACTATTAGCACAGATACGCAGTATTTT.

This chain connects TRBV9 to TRBJ1-1, with unresolved D. This CDR3 has 12 amino acids. Between the trimmed V and J ends, which lost 4 bases and 0 bases, there was a span of 4 bases. The V gene's germline CDR1 is SGDLS and CDR2 YYNGEE. The DNA for the CDR3 is TGTGCCAGCAGCTCTATGAACACTGAAGCTTTCTTT. It translates to CASSSMNTEAFF.

The chain combines TRBV7-9 with TRBJ1-1, with D possibly being TRBD1 (5 bases). This CDR3 region has 15 residues. Germline-derived CDR1 and CDR2 are SEHNR and FQNEAQ (reference sequence). V was cut by 3 bases and J by 0 bases, with 11 bases left in between. CDR3 DNA sequence: TGTGCCAGCAGCTTGGGGGGAACAATGAACACTGAAGCTTTCTTT. Protein product: CASSLGGTMNTEAFF.

The V call is TRBV19, the J call TRBJ2-3; D might be TRBD1 (6 bases). The CDR3 is made up of 13 amino acids. V lost 5 bases to trimming and J lost 2 bases, with 8 bases between them. The germline CDR1 and CDR2 sequences are LNHDA and SQIVND (reference sequence). This CDR3 reads CASSWTDTDTQYF. The CDR3 coding sequence is TGTGCCAGTAGTTGGACAGACACAGATACGCAGTATTTT.

This clone was observed once. The CDR3 protein is CASSQDSTGIGNTIYF. The CDR3 bases are TGTGCCAGCAGCCAAGACAGTACAGGGATCGGAAACACCATATATTTT. V and J are TRBV14 and TRBJ1-3; tentative D call: TRBD1 (6 bases). CDR1 SGHDN and CDR2 FVKESK come from the germline V gene. This CDR3 is 16 amino acids long. Trimming stripped 0 bases from V and 4 bases from J, with 13 bases between. The variable domain in full, completed from reference TRBV14 and TRBJ1-3, reads EAGVTQFPSHSVIEKGQTVTLRCDPISGHDNLYWYRRVMGKEIKFLLHFVKESKQDESGMPNNRFLAERTGGTYSTLKVQPAELEDSGVYFCASSQDSTGIGNTIYFGEGSWLTVV.

V usage is TRBV30 and J usage is TRBJ1-2; 7 bases map to TRBD1. Per the germline V gene, CDR1 is GTSNPN and CDR2 is SVGIG (reference sequence). The CDR3 is 15 amino acids. V trimming: 3 bases; J trimming: 3 bases; junction bases outside the gene matches: 10. CDR3 loop: CAWRKTRQGYYGYTF. The CDR3 bases are TGTGCCTGGAGGAAAACGCGACAGGGATACTATGGCTACACCTTC.

The rearrangement uses TRBV9 and TRBJ2-7; D not resolved. The V gene's germline CDR1 is SGDLS and CDR2 YYNGEE. V was cut by 0 bases and J by 1 base, with 8 bases left in between. This CDR3 has 14 amino acids. The chain's CDR3 is CASSVVATSYEQYF. The CDR3, as DNA: TGTGCCAGCAGCGTAGTTGCAACTTCCTACGAGCAGTACTTC.

Only one count was recorded for this clone. The chain has TRBV4-1 and TRBJ1-2; 8 nucleotides align to TRBD1. V shed 0 bases and J 8 bases; nucleotides not matched to a gene: 11. CDR3 size: 16 residues. CDR1 and CDR2 (germline): MGHRA, YSYEKL. The CDR3 region has the DNA TGCGCCAGCAGCCAAGAAAGGACAGGGACTATCAGAGGCTACACCTTC. Translating it yields CASSQERTGTIRGYTF.

The V call is TRBV6-5, the J call TRBJ2-7, with 8 bases that match TRBD1. Trimming removed 6 bases from V and 6 bases from J; junction bases left unmatched: 7. The CDR3 runs 13 residues. From germline, CDR1 is MNHEY and CDR2 SVGAGI. DNA of the CDR3: TGTGCCAGCAGCCAGATGACAGGGGCCGAGCAGTACTTC. This codes for CASSQMTGAEQYF.